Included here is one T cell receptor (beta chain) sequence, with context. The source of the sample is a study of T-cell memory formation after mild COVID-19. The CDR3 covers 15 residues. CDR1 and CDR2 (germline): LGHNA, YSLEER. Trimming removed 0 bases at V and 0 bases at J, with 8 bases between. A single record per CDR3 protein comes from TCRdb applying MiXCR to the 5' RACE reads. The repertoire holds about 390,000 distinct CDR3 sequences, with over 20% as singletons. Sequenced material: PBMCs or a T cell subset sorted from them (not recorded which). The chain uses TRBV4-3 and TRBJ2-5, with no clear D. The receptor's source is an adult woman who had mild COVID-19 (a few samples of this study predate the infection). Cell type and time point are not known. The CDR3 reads CASSQDHGYQETQYF. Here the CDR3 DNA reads TGCGCCAGCAGCCAAGATCACGGTTACCAAGAGACCCAGTACTTC.